Shown below are 5 T cell receptor beta chains from a single sample sequenced in a study of T cell responses to AZD1222 COVID-19 vaccine (dated by TCRdb to 2020 to 2022). The time point label for this specimen denotes: about 28 days (+/-7) after the second vaccine dose. The library came from the immunoSEQ multiplex PCR assay. TCRdb stores this immuneACCESS table with in-frame sequences only. Part of the clones is absent; in the studies checked, under half of the shortfall reflects unresolved V genes, and no reason is known for the rest. This sample comprises roughly 110,000 clones, around 93% of them detected only once. The ten largest clonotypes hold under 10% of the sample. The sample was peripheral blood, taken 28 days after the second AZD1222 dose. These receptors all stem from an adult who received the AZD1222 COVID-19 vaccine.

V usage is TRBV28 and J usage is TRBJ2-1; TRBD2 matches at 8 bases. V lost 1 base and J lost 6; bases outside the gene matches: 11. The V gene's germline CDR1 is MDHEN and CDR2 SYDVKM. This CDR3 spans 17 amino acids. CDR3: CASSLYRMAGGRNEQFF. CDR3 in DNA: TGTGCCAGCAGTTTATACCGGATGGCGGGAGGACGCAATGAGCAGTTCTTC.

As DNA, the CDR3 is TGTGCCAGCAGTCCTCCAGCTGGTAGCAATCAGCCCCAGCATTTT. Protein sequence: CASSPPAGSNQPQHF. V and J are TRBV27 and TRBJ1-5, with D unclear. Germline lookup yields CDR1 MNHEY and CDR2 SMNVEV (reference sequence). V lost 5 bases, J lost 0 bases, and 11 bases lay in between. CDR3 size: 15 residues.

The chain carries TRBV5-1 and TRBJ2-7, with D perhaps matching TRBD2 (5 bases). V was clipped by 4 bases and J by 5 bases, with 19 bases between them. The CDR3 is made up of 15 amino acids. The V gene's germline CDR1 is SGHRS and CDR2 YFSETQ. The DNA of the CDR3 is TGCGCCAGCAGCCCTACATTGAGGGATAACGACGAGCAGTACTTC. Translating gives CASSPTLRDNDEQYF.

V gene TRBV30 combines with J gene TRBJ1-2, with D possibly TRBD1 on 6 matching bases. The germline V gene has CDR1 GTSNPN and CDR2 SVGIG (reference sequence). Trimming left V 3 bases short and J 8 bases short, with 19 bases between. The CDR3 is 14 residues long. CDR3 nucleotide sequence: TGTGCCTGGAGACCCAGCGGGGGGCTGCGGGGCTACACCTTC. This gives the protein CAWRPSGGLRGYTF.

CDR3 nucleotides: TGTGCCAGCAGCCCGACAGGGGTCAACACTGAAGCTTTCTTT. This translates into CASSPTGVNTEAFF. V and J are TRBV7-9 and TRBJ1-1; 8 bases are shared with TRBD1. Germline V gene sequence: CDR1 SEHNR, CDR2 FQNEAQ (reference sequence). The trim removed 5 bases at V and 2 bases at J, leaving 4 bases unmatched. This CDR3 region has 14 residues.